This entry lists 28 T cell receptor beta chains sequenced from one sample in a study of T cell responses to AZD1222 COVID-19 vaccine. Data came from immunoSEQ multiplex PCR; TCRdb stores just in-frame clones and leaves some out. The sample contains around 150,000 clones, 90% of which appear only once. Specimen: peripheral blood, collected 28 days after the second AZD1222 dose. These receptors were obtained from an adult who received the AZD1222 COVID-19 vaccine.

V and J are TRBV19 and TRBJ2-1; 7 bases are a match to TRBD1. Germline trimming cut 4 bases from V and 10 bases from J; bases unmatched to any gene: 16. This CDR3 is 16 amino acids long. The germline V gene has CDR1 LNHDA and CDR2 SQIVND (reference sequence). The CDR3 loop is CASSTTGALRVGEQFF. In nucleotides, the CDR3 is TGTGCCAGTAGTACTACAGGGGCCCTGAGGGTCGGGGAGCAGTTCTTC.

The J gene is TRBJ1-1, the V gene TRBV19, with TRBD1 matching over 8 bases. Germline V CDR1 and CDR2: LNHDA, SQIVND (reference sequence). Trimming took 6 bases from V and 7 from J; bases not matched to a gene: 10. CDR3 length equals 14 residues. The CDR3 DNA reads TGTGCCAGTAGAATCGGACAGGGCGTGGGTGAAGCTTTCTTT. Translating it yields CASRIGQGVGEAFF.

This clone occurred once. The V and J genes are TRBV28 and TRBJ1-6, with D perhaps matching TRBD1 (6 bases). Germline loops: CDR1 MDHEN, CDR2 SYDVKM. This CDR3 has 13 residues. V lost 7 bases and J lost 9, with 13 bases in between. In DNA form, the CDR3 reads TGTGCCAGCATCGGGGGCTCGGGTTCACCCCTCCACTTT. Its protein product is CASIGGSGSPLHF.

This clone showed up just once. The CDR3 DNA sequence: TGTGCCAGCAGCACGGGATGGGGAAACAATGAGCAGTTCTTC. Amino acids: CASSTGWGNNEQFF. V gene TRBV7-2 combines with J gene TRBJ2-1, with TRBD2 as a possible D gene (5 bases). The CDR3 runs 14 residues. Germline V gene sequence: CDR1 SGHTA, CDR2 FQGNSA. Trimming took off 5 bases at V and 5 bases at J, with 13 bases between the two ends.

The chain recombines TRBV6-5 with TRBJ1-4; TRBD1 matches at 7 bases. V gave up 6 bases and J gave up 8 bases; unmatched junction bases: 9. Germline V gene data show CDR1 as MNHEY and CDR2 as SVGAGI. This CDR3 spans 14 amino acids. Here the CDR3 reads CASRPGTVGEKLFF. The CDR3 DNA is TGTGCCAGCAGGCCCGGGACAGTTGGAGAAAAACTGTTTTTT.

The chain joins TRBV5-6 to TRBJ1-6; D may be TRBD1 (6 bases). The CDR3 spans 15 residues. Germline V gene sequence: CDR1 SGHDT, CDR2 YYEEEE. V lost 0 bases and J lost 4, with 8 bases in between. CDR3 in amino acids: CASSLGQVYNSPLHF. The DNA of the CDR3 is TGTGCCAGCAGCTTGGGACAGGTTTATAATTCACCCCTCCACTTT.

This clone was seen only once. The chain couples TRBV6-5 to TRBJ2-7; 11 nucleotides agree with TRBD2. The CDR3 extends over 14 amino acids. Germline CDR1 MNHEY, CDR2 SVGAGI. Trimming cost V 5 bases and J 4 bases; bases outside gene matches: 4. The CDR3 sequence: CASSPTSGGYEQYF. CDR3 nucleotides: TGTGCCAGCAGTCCTACTAGCGGGGGTTACGAGCAGTACTTC.

This rearrangement joins TRBV7-9 to TRBJ2-1; TRBD2 matches at 14 bases. Germline CDR1 reads SEHNR; CDR2 reads FQNEAQ (reference sequence). V trimming: 4 bases; J trimming: 3 bases; junction bases outside the gene matches: 2. The CDR3 runs 16 residues. The CDR3 region is CASSSGTSGGYNEQFF. The CDR3 coding sequence is TGTGCCAGCAGCTCCGGGACTAGCGGGGGCTACAATGAGCAGTTCTTC.

The genes are TRBV6-5 and TRBJ1-2; 7 bases agree with TRBD1. With V trimmed by 1 base and J by 2 bases, 4 bases remained unmatched. In germline, CDR1 is MNHEY, CDR2 SVGAGI. The CDR3 extends over 15 amino acids. CDR3 sequence (DNA): TGTGCCAGCAGTTACTACAGGGGACAGAACTATGGCTACACCTTC. It translates to CASSYYRGQNYGYTF.

CDR3 protein: CASSPRTSGQETQYF. The CDR3, as DNA: TGTGCCAGCAGCCCTCGGACTAGCGGGCAAGAGACCCAGTACTTC. This chain uses TRBV7-6 with TRBJ2-5, with TRBD2 identical over 11 bases. In germline, CDR1 is SGHVS, CDR2 FNYEAQ. V trimming: 5 bases; J trimming: 2 bases; junction bases outside the gene matches: 4. The CDR3 contains 15 residues.

The V gene is TRBV18, the J gene TRBJ2-6; no firm D call. This CDR3 spans 17 amino acids. In germline, CDR1 is KGHSH, CDR2 LQKENI. V gave up 6 bases and J gave up 1 base, with 16 bases separating them. CDR3 sequence reads: CASSPLKGESGANVLTF. The DNA of the CDR3 is TGTGCCAGCTCCCCGTTGAAGGGCGAGTCTGGGGCCAACGTCCTGACTTTC.

This chain uses TRBV9 with TRBJ1-2, with 7 bases lining up with TRBD1. V trimming: 3 bases; J trimming: 4 bases; junction bases outside the gene matches: 6. The CDR3 contains 14 residues. Germline values: CDR1 SGDLS, CDR2 YYNGEE. CDR3 nucleotide sequence: TGTGCCAGCAGCGCCCTCGGACAGGTCTATGGCTACACCTTC. Translated: CASSALGQVYGYTF.

The CDR3 loop is CASSFPRDFQETQYF. CDR3 bases: TGTGCCAGCAGTTTTCCCCGGGACTTCCAAGAGACCCAGTACTTC. This rearrangement joins TRBV6-2 or TRBV6-3 to TRBJ2-5, with D perhaps matching TRBD2 (6 bases). The CDR3 consists of 15 residues. CDR1 MNHEY and CDR2 SVGEGT come from the germline V gene. V dropped 4 bases and J dropped 1 base, with 13 bases sitting between them.

The DNA of the CDR3 is TGCGCCAGCAGCTTGAATGCAACAGCAGCAACTAATGAAAAACTGTTTTTT. Translation gives CASSLNATAATNEKLFF. The V call is TRBV5-1, the J call TRBJ1-4; D gene ambiguous. The germline V gene encodes CDR1 SGHRS and CDR2 YFSETQ. Trimming cost V 1 base and J 0 bases, with 13 bases left between them. This CDR3 is built from 17 residues.

The chain has TRBV6-5 and TRBJ1-2; 8 bases match TRBD1. This CDR3 has 14 residues. Per the germline V gene, CDR1 is MNHEY and CDR2 is SVGAGI. The V segment lost 7 bases and the J segment 6 bases; nucleotides outside the gene matches: 10. The CDR3 here is CASTRQGAGDGYTF. The CDR3 DNA follows: TGTGCCAGCACGAGGCAGGGGGCCGGGGATGGCTACACCTTC.

The V gene is TRBV7-3, the J gene TRBJ2-1; 10 bases match TRBD2. The CDR3 covers 15 residues. Germline V gene sequence: CDR1 SGHTA, CDR2 FQGTGA. V was clipped by 3 bases and J by 7 bases; unmatched bases: 6. The CDR3 DNA reads TGTGCCAGCAGCTTCCGGCTAGCGGGAGTAAATGAGCAGTTCTTC. This gives the protein CASSFRLAGVNEQFF.

This chain connects TRBV5-1 to TRBJ2-3, with 13 bases lining up with TRBD2. The CDR3 length is 19 residues. Germline V CDR1 and CDR2: SGHRS, YFSETQ. V lost 1 base to trimming and J lost 0 bases; unmatched junction nucleotides: 8. DNA of the CDR3: TGCGCCAGCAGCTTGTACGGACTAGCGGGAGAGGTGAGCACAGATACGCAGTATTTT. It is translated as CASSLYGLAGEVSTDTQYF.

This sequence joins TRBV28 and TRBJ2-2; D gene uncertain. CDR1 is MDHEN and CDR2 is SYDVKM in the germline V gene. The germline V and J ends were trimmed by 3 bases and 5 bases, with 4 bases remaining between them. The CDR3 contains 12 residues. As DNA, the CDR3 is TGTGCCAGCAGTTTGGTAACCGGGGAGCTGTTTTTT. This codes for CASSLVTGELFF.

The V gene is TRBV5-1, the J gene TRBJ1-2, with 11 bases identical to TRBD1. This CDR3 spans 16 amino acids. Per the germline V gene, CDR1 is SGHRS and CDR2 is YFSETQ. After removal of 4 bases from V and 1 base from J, the junction contained 6 bases not matched to a gene. The CDR3 DNA follows: TGCGCCAGCAGCCCTGGACAGGGGGCACATAACTATGGCTACACCTTC. Amino acid sequence: CASSPGQGAHNYGYTF.

The chain uses TRBV29-1 and TRBJ1-2; D might be TRBD1 (5 bases). The CDR3 totals 11 residues. CDR1 is SQVTM, CDR2 ANQGSEA, per germline. V shed 4 bases and J shed 4 bases, with 7 bases lying between them. CDR3 loop: CSVGGLYGYTF. CDR3 sequence (DNA): TGCAGCGTTGGGGGCCTCTATGGCTACACCTTC.

V usage is TRBV28 and J usage is TRBJ2-5; the D is unclear. This CDR3 contains 11 residues. V dropped 7 bases and J dropped 5 bases, with 8 bases sitting between them. Per germline, CDR1 MDHEN and CDR2 SYDVKM. This chain's CDR3 is CASTLSETQYF. In DNA form, the CDR3 reads TGTGCCAGCACTTTGTCCGAGACCCAGTACTTC.

V and J are TRBV5-1 and TRBJ1-4; perhaps TRBD1 as D (5 bases). Looked up from germline, CDR1 is SGHRS and CDR2 is YFSETQ. The CDR3 is 16 amino acids. Trimming took off 0 bases at V and 1 base at J, with 10 bases between the two ends. The CDR3 nucleotides read TGCGCCAGCAGCTTGGCCCTAAGGGGAACTAATGAAAAACTGTTTTTT. The encoded protein is CASSLALRGTNEKLFF.

V and J are TRBV7-3 and TRBJ1-6; D is possibly TRBD1 (6 bases). The CDR3 is made up of 15 amino acids. The germline V and J ends were trimmed by 5 bases and 6 bases, with 14 bases remaining between them. Germline V lookup: CDR1 SGHTA, CDR2 FQGTGA. The CDR3 sequence: CASSPRGGLNSPLHF. For the CDR3, the DNA is TGTGCCAGCAGCCCAAGGGGGGGGCTTAATTCACCCCTCCACTTT.

This clone was seen a few times. The V call is TRBV5-4, the J call TRBJ2-7; maybe TRBD1 (7 bases). Trimming shortened V by 0 bases and J by 2 bases, and 15 bases separated the two germline ends. CDR1 is SGHNT, CDR2 YYREEE, per germline (reference sequence). CDR3 length: 16 residues. The CDR3 region has the DNA TGTGCCAGCAGCTTGGCCCCGGGCAGGGGGGCCTACGAGCAGTACTTC. This gives the protein CASSLAPGRGAYEQYF.

The chain is built from TRBV30 and TRBJ2-5; 7 positions match TRBD1. The CDR3 runs 14 residues. Germline CDR1 reads GTSNPN; CDR2 reads SVGIG (reference sequence). V was clipped by 2 bases and J by 3 bases; unmatched bases: 6. The DNA for the CDR3 is TGTGCCTGGAGTACCCGACAGGGAAAAGAGACCCAGTACTTC. Translated, it gives CAWSTRQGKETQYF. Full variable domain (rest looked up from reference TRBV30 and TRBJ2-5): SQTIHQWPATLVQPVGSPLSLECTVEGTSNPNLYWYRQAAGRGLQLLFYSVGIGQISSEVPQNLSASRPQDRQFILSSKKLLLSDSGFYLCAWSTRQGKETQYFGPGTRLLVL.

This sequence joins TRBV5-1 and TRBJ2-5, with 7 bases fitting TRBD1. With V trimmed by 0 bases and J by 2 bases, 1 base remained unmatched. The CDR3 is made up of 14 amino acids. From germline, CDR1 is SGHRS and CDR2 YFSETQ. The CDR3 region is CASSLGDSQETQYF. The CDR3 DNA reads TGCGCCAGCAGCTTGGGGGACAGTCAAGAGACCCAGTACTTC.

Worth noting for this clone: The identical CDR3 is also encoded by other nucleotide sequences in the sample. This chain links TRBV5-4 with TRBJ2-3; TRBD1 is a possible D gene (6 bases). Germline V gene lookup returns CDR1 SGHNT and CDR2 YYREEE (reference sequence). The CDR3 extends over 16 amino acids. The ends were cut back, 1 base at V and 2 bases at J, with 14 bases in the middle. The CDR3 sequence is CASSLRGTPPTDTQYF. CDR3 nucleotides: TGTGCCAGCAGCTTGAGAGGGACACCACCCACAGATACGCAGTATTTT. The complete variable domain, with remaining parts taken from reference TRBV5-4 and TRBJ2-3, reads ETGVTQSPTHLIKTRGQQVTLRCSSQSGHNTVSWYQQALGQGPQFIFQYYREEENGRGNFPPRFSGLQFPNYSSELNVNALELDDSALYLCASSLRGTPPTDTQYFGPGTRLTVL.

The chain joins TRBV6-5 to TRBJ1-2, with TRBD1 identical over 9 bases. Germline V gene sequence: CDR1 MNHEY, CDR2 SVGAGI. V lost 6 bases and J lost 3; bases outside the gene matches: 8. This CDR3 is 15 amino acids long. CDR3 amino acids: CASRTGGTGDYGYTF. The CDR3 bases are TGTGCCAGCAGAACAGGGGGCACTGGCGACTATGGCTACACCTTC.